This is a list of T cell receptor beta chains from one sample in a study of sequential checkpoint blockade in melanoma. Using immunoSEQ multiplex PCR, the repertoire was profiled, and TCRdb retains in-frame clones only, with some absent. The data contain some 11,000 clones, around 69% of them singletons. The sample here was CD8+ T cells sorted from blood (inferred from file names), taken from a patient given nivolumab and ipilimumab in sequence. These TCRs come from a human donor with melanoma. Each CDR3 is given with its conserved first and last residue. The order of the fields is J gene, V gene, CDR3 protein.

j_call: TRBJ2-1
v_call: TRBV19
cdr3_aa: CATTAGNEQFF

j_call: TRBJ2-7
v_call: TRBV27
cdr3_aa: CASSVPGYEQYF

j_call: TRBJ1-1
v_call: TRBV5-6
cdr3_aa: CASSLVRVTGKPNTEAFF

j_call: TRBJ2-7
v_call: TRBV4-1
cdr3_aa: CASSHDYSYEQYF

j_call: TRBJ2-7
v_call: TRBV7-9
cdr3_aa: CASSSLGDRGHEQYF

j_call: TRBJ2-1
v_call: TRBV6-6
cdr3_aa: CASSYSNYNEQFF

j_call: TRBJ2-7
v_call: TRBV28
cdr3_aa: CASSFHVAGSEQYF

j_call: TRBJ2-5
v_call: TRBV4-3
cdr3_aa: CASSPLGGRGLGEQYF

j_call: TRBJ2-7
v_call: TRBV13
cdr3_aa: CASSPAPSGEQYF

j_call: TRBJ2-5
v_call: TRBV7-9
cdr3_aa: CASSGQGRETQYF

j_call: TRBJ2-1
v_call: TRBV7-9
cdr3_aa: CASSVSGRSYNEQFF

j_call: TRBJ2-3
v_call: TRBV4-2
cdr3_aa: CASRVRETDTQYF

j_call: TRBJ2-1
v_call: TRBV4-1
cdr3_aa: CASSQDRWTGGYNEQFF

j_call: TRBJ2-1
v_call: TRBV7-6
cdr3_aa: CASSWGTGIGDEQFF

j_call: TRBJ1-3
v_call: TRBV7-6
cdr3_aa: CASSPRSSGNTIYF

j_call: TRBJ1-5
v_call: TRBV19
cdr3_aa: CASSTNRGFGNQPQHF

j_call: TRBJ2-3
v_call: TRBV7-9
cdr3_aa: CASSPLGPTDTQYF

j_call: TRBJ2-5
v_call: TRBV6-5
cdr3_aa: CASRERGRPSETQYF

j_call: TRBJ2-5
v_call: TRBV18
cdr3_aa: CASSPAGLQETQYF

j_call: TRBJ1-5
v_call: TRBV19
cdr3_aa: CASSIGGVVNVPQHF

j_call: TRBJ1-2
v_call: TRBV29-1
cdr3_aa: CSVTGGRNYGYTF

j_call: TRBJ1-2
v_call: TRBV19
cdr3_aa: CASSMGTGSSYGYTF

j_call: NA
v_call: TRBV4-2
cdr3_aa: CASSQGTGLTYEQYF

j_call: TRBJ2-1
v_call: TRBV5-1
cdr3_aa: CASSLFIQAQEQFF

j_call: TRBJ2-2
v_call: TRBV28
cdr3_aa: CASSLGTVSTGELFF

j_call: TRBJ2-7
v_call: TRBV10-1
cdr3_aa: CASSVGESYEQYF

j_call: TRBJ2-5
v_call: TRBV27
cdr3_aa: CASSLSAHGSVLETQYF

j_call: TRBJ2-1
v_call: TRBV7-9
cdr3_aa: CASSFHRPYNEQFF

j_call: TRBJ2-7
v_call: TRBV4-2
cdr3_aa: CASSQRGGFGAYEQYF

j_call: NA
v_call: TRBV4-2
cdr3_aa: CASSQGTSFYEQYF

j_call: TRBJ1-5
v_call: TRBV28
cdr3_aa: CASNPQGGRQPQHF

j_call: TRBJ2-3
v_call: TRBV5-1
cdr3_aa: CASSSGEAYTDTQYF

j_call: TRBJ1-6
v_call: TRBV6-5
cdr3_aa: CASRRTGVYNSPLHF

j_call: TRBJ1-1
v_call: TRBV5-4
cdr3_aa: CASSLAIGIHTEAFF

j_call: TRBJ2-7
v_call: TRBV4-3
cdr3_aa: CASSQVRGALTYEQYF

j_call: TRBJ1-6
v_call: TRBV4-3
cdr3_aa: CASSQTGDSSYNSPLHF

j_call: TRBJ1-2
v_call: TRBV13
cdr3_aa: CASSLGQGEGYTF

j_call: TRBJ2-1
v_call: TRBV5-1
cdr3_aa: CASSQGTSGRARSYNEQFF

j_call: TRBJ1-5
v_call: TRBV28
cdr3_aa: CANPYAGGIRDQPQHF

j_call: TRBJ2-7
v_call: TRBV7-8
cdr3_aa: CASSSRRDSYEQYF

j_call: TRBJ2-7
v_call: TRBV13
cdr3_aa: CASSLGAGAGEQYF

j_call: TRBJ2-1
v_call: TRBV4-1
cdr3_aa: CASSQEGRKRGNEQFF

j_call: TRBJ2-7
v_call: TRBV9
cdr3_aa: CASSPPTGHEQYF

j_call: TRBJ2-5
v_call: TRBV7-9
cdr3_aa: CASSLGGRLETQYF

j_call: TRBJ2-3
v_call: TRBV7-6
cdr3_aa: CASSLLYKKQYF

j_call: TRBJ2-7
v_call: TRBV27
cdr3_aa: CASSFSSGTGSSYEQYF

j_call: TRBJ1-2
v_call: TRBV6-1
cdr3_aa: CASIAGDGYTF

j_call: TRBJ1-3
v_call: TRBV6-6
cdr3_aa: CASSYSANPGNTIYF

j_call: NA
v_call: TRBV5-4
cdr3_aa: CASSNDRGLSYEQYF

j_call: TRBJ2-5
v_call: TRBV6-5
cdr3_aa: CASSSGTSGIQETQYF

j_call: TRBJ2-5
v_call: TRBV7-9
cdr3_aa: CASSSDRYQETQYF

j_call: TRBJ1-5
v_call: TRBV6-5
cdr3_aa: CASSYSSRGNQPQHF